This T cell receptor beta chain was identified during a study of T cell responses to AZD1222 COVID-19 vaccine. The CDR3 length is 12 residues. The V and J ends lost 5 bases and 4 bases respectively, with 6 bases between them. Germline assignment: CDR1 MNHEY and CDR2 SVGAGI. Findings and limits, study-wide: It should be noted that donors were predominantly white British and more often female, and clonal diversity was possibly underestimated. Mapped onto spike, vaccine-associated CD4 TCRs spanned it and were dominant at 160-218 and 743-854.

As for this clone: Its target is not known.

Assay used: immunoSEQ multiplex PCR; TCRdb lists only in-frame clones, some missing. This sample has 150,000 or so clones, with more than 90% found just once. The rearrangement joins TRBV6-5 to TRBJ1-3; D is uncertain. Sequenced here: peripheral blood, sampled on day 0 of AZD1222 vaccination. This TCR was sampled from an adult in good health. The chain's CDR3 is CASSNGGNTIYF. The DNA for the CDR3 is TGTGCCAGCAGTAATGGAGGAAACACCATATATTTT.